These 31 T cell receptor beta chains originate from one sample sequenced in a study of metastatic and nonmetastatic thyroid tumors. Among the patients, none had received any treatment before thyroid surgery. TCRdb re-clonotyped the PCR reads via MiXCR. The sample includes approximately 30,000 clones, roughly 17% of them seen just once. Material: blood. Receptors originate from a female donor with papillary thyroid cancer or a benign thyroid nodule (not recorded which). Some clones in this sample may be carry-over from other donors' samples.

This clone was counted ten times or more. A much more abundant neighbour one base away suggests this may be a read error. The CDR3: CASSSGPTGDTEAFF. As DNA, the CDR3 is TGTGCCAGCAGTTCGGGACCTACAGGTGACACTGAAGCTTTCTTT. The chain couples TRBV6-5 to TRBJ1-1, with D possibly matching TRBD1 (5 bases). The CDR3 covers 15 residues. Trimming pared 4 bases from V and 3 bases from J, leaving 15 bases between. Germline V CDR1 and CDR2: MNHEY, SVGAGI.

This clone was recorded at least ten times. The chain employs TRBV6-4 and TRBJ1-5; 8 bases are shared with TRBD1. V shed 6 bases, J shed 7 bases, and the junction held 11 bases outside the gene matches. Germline V lookup: CDR1 MRHNA, CDR2 SNTAGT. This CDR3 comprises 15 residues. CDR3 sequence (DNA): TGTGCCAGCAGCCCCACGGACAGGGTGGGACAGCCCCAGCATTTT. This gives the protein CASSPTDRVGQPQHF.

This clone was counted once. V usage is TRBV11-2 and J usage is TRBJ2-7; 9 nucleotides agree with TRBD1. V gave up 9 bases and J gave up 3 bases; unmatched junction bases: 12. CDR3 length: 15 amino acids. Germline values: CDR1 SGHAT, CDR2 FQNNGV. CDR3 sequence reads: CASISSTGGGYEQYF. The CDR3 DNA is TGTGCCAGTATCTCTTCGACAGGGGGTGGCTACGAGCAGTACTTC.

This clone has more than one count but fewer than ten. The genes are TRBV15 and TRBJ2-3; 12 bases line up with TRBD2. Germline assignment: CDR1 LNHNV and CDR2 YYDKDF (reference sequence). V shed 4 bases, J shed 4 bases, and the junction held 3 bases outside the gene matches. The CDR3 contains 15 residues. The CDR3 DNA is TGTGCCACCAGCACCCCTAGCGGGAGGGCAGATACGCAGTATTTT. This codes for CATSTPSGRADTQYF.

V is TRBV7-2 and J is TRBJ2-2; D gene ambiguous. CDR3 length equals 17 residues. CDR1 and CDR2 from the germline V gene are SGHTA and FQGNSA. Trimming cost V 0 bases and J 6 bases, with 17 bases left between them. The CDR3 region has the DNA TGTGCCAGCAGCTTAGCGGTTACTATCGGTAGGTCCGGGGAGCTGTTTTTT. It is translated as CASSLAVTIGRSGELFF.

This clone was counted at least ten times. The CDR3 DNA sequence: TGCGCCAGCAGCCAAGATCAACAGGGCCGGAACACCATATATTTT. This sequence encodes CASSQDQQGRNTIYF. The gene calls are TRBV4-1 and TRBJ1-3, with a weak D call TRBD1 (6 bases). The CDR3 is 15 amino acids. With 0 bases removed from V and 7 bases from J, the gap between germline ends came to 13 bases. The germline CDR1 and CDR2 sequences are MGHRA and YSYEKL.

This clone was recorded many times. V usage is TRBV11-2 and J usage is TRBJ1-4; no clear D gene. From germline, CDR1 is SGHAT and CDR2 FQNNGV. The CDR3 runs to 16 residues. V was shortened by 3 bases and J by 0 bases, with 11 bases between the two germline ends. The CDR3 loop is CASSFRPRPTNEKLFF. The CDR3 nucleotides read TGTGCCAGCAGCTTTCGACCGCGCCCAACTAATGAAAAACTGTTTTTT.

As regards this clone: A read error may account for a junction end that differs from germline. This sequence joins TRBV4-1 and TRBJ2-5; D is possibly TRBD2 (6 bases). In germline, CDR1 is MGHRA, CDR2 YSYEKL. This CDR3 contains 13 residues. The CDR3 nucleotides are TGCGCCAGCAGCCAAACCTTTCGGGAGACCCAGCACTTC. This sequence encodes CASSQTFRETQHF.

This chain joins TRBV10-3 and TRBJ1-1, with a tentative D call TRBD1 (5 bases). The CDR3 is made up of 13 amino acids. V was cut by 2 bases and J by 3 bases, with 7 bases left in between. CDR1 is ENHRY and CDR2 is SYGVKD in the germline V gene. DNA of the CDR3: TGTGCCATCAGTGAGATCAGGGACACTGAAGCTTTCTTT. Protein: CAISEIRDTEAFF.

This clone appeared many times. The J gene is TRBJ2-3, the V gene TRBV29-1; a possible D gene is TRBD2 (6 bases). The CDR3 has 14 amino acids. Germline CDR1 reads SQVTM; CDR2 reads ANQGSEA. Trimming took off 3 bases at V and 7 bases at J, with 17 bases between the two ends. The CDR3: CSVELAARGYTQYF. The CDR3 DNA reads as TGCAGCGTTGAGTTAGCGGCCCGCGGATATACGCAGTATTTT.

As concerns this clone: A clone one base away is much larger, so this may be a read error. At the DNA level, this CDR3 is encoded by other sequences in the same sample as well. V usage is TRBV4-1 and J usage is TRBJ1-2; D might be TRBD1 (5 bases). Germline CDR1 is MGHRA and CDR2 is YSYEKL. This CDR3 has 13 amino acids. The CDR3 nucleotides are TGCGCCAGCAGTCAAGATCGGGGACGTGGCTACACCTTC. Translation gives CASSQDRGRGYTF.

The gene calls are TRBV20-1 and TRBJ2-7; D is perhaps TRBD2 (6 bases). Germline assignment: CDR1 DFQATT and CDR2 SNEGSKA (reference sequence). V gave up 6 bases and J gave up 0 bases, with 15 bases separating them. This CDR3 has 14 residues. CDR3 sequence (DNA): TGCAGTGCCGAGACTAGTTCTAGCTCCTACGAGCAGTACTTC. Amino acids: CSAETSSSSYEQYF.

The J gene is TRBJ2-7, the V gene TRBV19, with D perhaps matching TRBD1 or TRBD2 (5 bases each). The CDR3 consists of 15 residues. V gave up 4 bases and J gave up 0 bases, with 13 bases separating them. Germline V lookup: CDR1 LNHDA, CDR2 SQIVND (reference sequence). CDR3 DNA: TGTGCCAGTAGTAGAGGGGCGGACATCTCCTACGAGCAGTACTTC. Protein sequence: CASSRGADISYEQYF.

This clone was detected a few times. This rearrangement joins TRBV6-1 to TRBJ2-7, with TRBD1 matching 10 bases. The CDR3 loop spans 14 amino acids. Per germline, CDR1 MNHNS and CDR2 SASEGT. Trimming at V came to 1 base and at J to 3 bases, leaving 0 bases not matched to a gene. Written as DNA, the CDR3 is TGTGCCAGCAGTGAAGGGACAGGGGGCTACGAGCAGTACTTC. Amino acids: CASSEGTGGYEQYF.

The chain recombines TRBV10-1 with TRBJ2-1; perhaps TRBD2 as D (5 bases). The V gene lost 6 bases and the J gene lost 6 bases, with 12 bases spanning the gap. From germline, CDR1 is WNHNN and CDR2 SYGVQD (reference sequence). This CDR3 spans 13 amino acids. The CDR3 sequence is CASSGLGGNEQFF. DNA of the CDR3: TGCGCCAGCAGCGGCCTCGGAGGCAATGAGCAGTTCTTC.

This clone showed up many times. The chain employs TRBV12-3 or TRBV12-4 and TRBJ1-1; D is uncertain. The CDR3 is made up of 11 amino acids. Trimming left V 6 bases short and J 4 bases short, with 6 bases between. The CDR3 here is CASSQSTEAFF. The CDR3 DNA sequence: TGTGCCAGCAGCCAGTCCACTGAAGCTTTCTTT.

The table lists this clone with many counts. The chain links TRBV27 to TRBJ2-7; D uncertain. This CDR3 spans 12 amino acids. Trimming removed 5 bases from V and 4 bases from J, with 9 bases in between. From germline, CDR1 is MNHEY and CDR2 SMNVEV (reference sequence). The CDR3 nucleotides read TGTGCCAGCAGTCCCCTCCCTTACGAGCAGTACTTC. It translates to CASSPLPYEQYF.

The V and J genes are TRBV7-3 and TRBJ2-3; D is perhaps TRBD2 (6 bases). Looked up from germline, CDR1 is SGHTA and CDR2 is FQGTGA. This CDR3 spans 17 amino acids. Trimming stripped 5 bases from V and 3 bases from J, with 21 bases between. The CDR3 nucleotides are TGTGCCAGCAGCCCGGGGGAGGAGGCAGGGATAACAGATACGCAGTATTTT. Translation: CASSPGEEAGITDTQYF.

There are many counts of this clone. The chain has TRBV3-1 and TRBJ1-2; maybe TRBD1 (5 bases). Germline CDR1 and CDR2: LGHDT and YNNKEL (reference sequence). Trimming cost V 1 base and J 7 bases, with 10 bases left between them. The CDR3 runs 13 residues. The CDR3 bases are TGTGCCAGCAGCCAAGCAGTAGGGGCTGGCTACACCTTC. Translating it yields CASSQAVGAGYTF. Filled out from reference TRBV3-1 and TRBJ1-2, the complete variable domain reads DTAVSQTPKYLVTQMGNDKSIKCEQNLGHDTMYWYKQDSKKFLKIMFSYNNKELIINETVPNRFSPKSPDKAHLNLHINSLELGDSAVYFCASSQAVGAGYTFGSGTRLTVV.

This clone was counted many times. The chain couples TRBV3-1 to TRBJ2-2; D is possibly TRBD2 (5 bases). This CDR3 spans 14 amino acids. Looked up from germline, CDR1 is LGHDT and CDR2 is YNNKEL (reference sequence). The V and J ends lost 4 bases and 4 bases respectively, with 10 bases between them. For the CDR3, the DNA is TGTGCCAGCAGCCCAGGACTCCTCACCGGGGAGCTGTTTTTT. This sequence encodes CASSPGLLTGELFF. Using reference TRBV3-1 and TRBJ2-2 for the parts outside the CDR3, the full variable domain is DTAVSQTPKYLVTQMGNDKSIKCEQNLGHDTMYWYKQDSKKFLKIMFSYNNKELIINETVPNRFSPKSPDKAHLNLHINSLELGDSAVYFCASSPGLLTGELFFGEGSRLTVL.

The gene calls are TRBV2 and TRBJ2-5; TRBD2 matches 10 bases. This CDR3 is built from 16 residues. In germline, CDR1 is SNHLY, CDR2 FYNNEI. V was clipped by 7 bases and J by 14 bases; unmatched bases: 22. The CDR3 DNA sequence: TGTGCCAGCATAGGACTAGCGGCCACGGGGGCTGAGAACCAATACTTC. Translation: CASIGLAATGAENQYF.

Judged by abundance, this clone is medium-sized. The J gene is TRBJ1-1, the V gene TRBV12-3 or TRBV12-4; the D is unclear. This CDR3 is 13 amino acids long. Trimming left V 7 bases short and J 3 bases short, with 12 bases between. The CDR3 sequence is CASKSDGHTEAFF. The DNA for the CDR3 is TGTGCCAGCAAAAGCGACGGACACACTGAAGCTTTCTTT.

V usage is TRBV5-6 and J usage is TRBJ1-4, with a possible D match to TRBD1 (6 bases). V was cut by 1 base and J by 7 bases, with 11 bases left in between. Germline loops: CDR1 SGHDT, CDR2 YYEEEE. The CDR3 sequence is 14 residues long. CDR3 in amino acids: CASSLSRGGEKLFF. The CDR3 DNA is TGTGCCAGCAGCTTGAGCAGGGGAGGTGAAAAACTGTTTTTT.

The chain is built from TRBV5-6 and TRBJ1-4; D remains ambiguous. V dropped 0 bases and J dropped 3 bases, with 9 bases sitting between them. This CDR3 is 15 amino acids long. The germline V gene encodes CDR1 SGHDT and CDR2 YYEEEE. The CDR3 nucleotides read TGTGCCAGCAGCTTGGCCCGCGGCCCTAATGAAAAACTGTTTTTT. Protein: CASSLARGPNEKLFF.

This clone has only a few counts. The J gene is TRBJ2-3, the V gene TRBV27; 10 nucleotides line up with TRBD2. The V gene end was trimmed by 4 bases and the J gene end by 3 bases; junction bases not matched to a gene: 13. The CDR3 consists of 18 residues. Germline CDR1 MNHEY, CDR2 SMNVEV (reference sequence). In nucleotides, the CDR3 is TGTGCCAGCAGTTCGCGTCTAGCGGGAGTGGGGGGAACAGATACGCAGTATTTT. Its translation is CASSSRLAGVGGTDTQYF.

To note about this clone: A read error may produce the germline difference seen at one junction end. The V and J genes are TRBV19 and TRBJ1-6; TRBD1 aligns across 7 bases. CDR3 length: 14 amino acids. CDR1 is LNHDA, CDR2 SQIVND, per germline (reference sequence). The CDR3 DNA is TGTGCCAGTTCTCGAACAGGGGTAGAATCACCCCTCAAATTT. Its translation is CASSRTGVESPLKF.

This clone counts as medium-sized. This chain connects TRBV6-5 to TRBJ2-1; the match to TRBD2 covers 8 bases. The CDR3 is 16 residues long. Germline loops: CDR1 MNHEY, CDR2 SVGAGI. V lost 2 bases to trimming and J lost 3 bases; unmatched junction nucleotides: 6. The CDR3 DNA is TGTGCCAGCAGTTACGGAGCGGGAGCGTTCTACAATGAGCAGTTCTTC. Encoded protein: CASSYGAGAFYNEQFF.

Sample share makes this clone medium-sized. This sequence joins TRBV28 and TRBJ1-1; D might be TRBD1 (5 bases). Trimming cost V 3 bases and J 1 base, with 6 bases left between them. Germline-derived CDR1 and CDR2 are MDHEN and SYDVKM. This CDR3 has 13 amino acids. The CDR3 region is CASSFTGNTEAFF. The CDR3 coding sequence is TGTGCCAGCAGTTTCACAGGGAACACTGAAGCTTTCTTT. Full variable domain (rest looked up from reference TRBV28 and TRBJ1-1): DVKVTQSSRYLVKRTGEKVFLECVQDMDHENMFWYRQDPGLGLRLIYFSYDVKMKEKGDIPEGYSVSREKKERFSLILESASTNQTSMYLCASSFTGNTEAFFGQGTRLTVV.

This clone showed up just a few times. One junction end disagrees with the germline gene, perhaps due to a read error. The rearrangement links TRBV5-4 to TRBJ2-3; TRBD1 matches 8 bases. Germline values: CDR1 SGHNT, CDR2 YYREEE (reference sequence). The CDR3 covers 14 residues. The CDR3 region is CASSLQTGTGTQYF. The CDR3 coding sequence is TGTGCCAGCAGCTTGCAGACAGGGACAGGTACGCAGTATTTT.

In its sample, this clone was seen many times. The chain recombines TRBV10-3 with TRBJ1-4; D gene ambiguous. Germline-derived CDR1 and CDR2 are ENHRY and SYGVKD. The CDR3 has 13 residues. Between the trimmed V and J ends, which lost 3 bases and 5 bases, there was a span of 7 bases. CDR3 loop: CAISELQNEKLFF. The CDR3 bases are TGTGCCATCAGTGAACTCCAAAATGAAAAACTGTTTTTT.

Worth noting for this clone: At one end the junction does not follow the germline gene, possibly because of a read error. This sequence joins TRBV6-2 or TRBV6-3 and TRBJ2-5; no clear D. This CDR3 is 15 amino acids long. Looked up from germline, CDR1 is MNHEY and CDR2 is SVGEGT. This CDR3 reads CASSYIASGGETHYF. The CDR3 DNA follows: TGTGCCAGCAGTTACATCGCTAGTGGCGGTGAGACCCATTACTTC.